This record covers a single TCR beta chain. Its cognate antigen is unknown. This sample is part of a study of blood T cells in healthy people across ages. Overall study context: For every two T cells, template switching captured about one barcoded beta molecule.

The draw of peripheral blood yielded approximately 11 milliliters from each donor. PCR was performed a second time for 7 to 11 cycles using a sample-barcoded 5' primer and a J-beta primer mix. MiXCR, run by TCRdb on the 5' RACE reads, gives a single entry per CDR3 protein. Counted here are about 1.4 million distinct CDR3 sequences, approximately 59% occurring once; the ten biggest clones make up under 8.5%. Broader study findings: CMV infection status of these donors was not known.

CDR1 SGHTA and CDR2 FQGNSA come from the germline V gene. V was pared by 4 bases and J by 3 bases, with 8 bases of the junction left unmatched. The CDR3 has 16 residues. The sequenced sample consisted of blood. The receptor comes from a man aged 18 to 29 in good health. V gene TRBV7-2 combines with J gene TRBJ2-7; 11 bases are shared with TRBD2. The DNA for the CDR3 is TGTGCCAGCAGCTCCGTAACCGGACTAGCGGGCTACGAGCAGTACTTC. Translation gives CASSSVTGLAGYEQYF.